This TCR beta chain was recorded in a study of OX40 agonist ivuxolimab in advanced cancers. Study at large: Ivuxolimab was administered intravenously to patients at 0.01 to 10 mg/kg every 2 weeks.

The method was immunoSEQ multiplex PCR; TCRdb's version includes in-frame clones alone and lacks a portion of them. Among about 82,000 clones listed, about nine tenths were seen once. CDR1 is SEHNR and CDR2 is FQNEAQ in the germline V gene (reference sequence). The V gene lost 5 bases and the J gene lost 2 bases, with 15 bases spanning the gap. The CDR3 runs to 15 residues. The chain recombines TRBV7-9 with TRBJ1-2, with unresolved D. The receptor was derived from an adult with an advanced solid tumor such as melanoma, head and neck, liver or kidney cancer. Sequenced material: CD4+ or CD8+ T cells sorted from blood, taken in a trial of the OX40 agonist ivuxolimab. CDR3: CASSQVPVANYGYTF. DNA of the CDR3: TGTGCCAGCAGCCAAGTGCCAGTGGCGAACTATGGCTACACCTTC.